Sequencing of this T cell receptor beta chain was carried out in a study of blood T cells in healthy people across ages. Findings of the study overall: With age, beta diversity per million T cells declined roughly linearly, significantly by 40. It was held that the diversity estimates obtained from one million T cells were underestimates.

V lost 2 bases, J lost 5 bases, and 3 bases stayed unmatched. This CDR3 has 14 residues. Germline V gives CDR1 SGHKS, CDR2 YYEKEE (reference sequence). Together with a sample-barcoded 5' primer, a J-beta primer mix was included in a second PCR lasting about 7 to 12 cycles. Each cDNA molecule received a tag from a template-switch adaptor that had 12 random nucleotides. TCRdb re-called the 5' RACE reads through MiXCR, storing one row per CDR3 protein. Seen here are over a million distinct CDR3 sequences, almost 60% observed once, and the top ten hold 6.5% to 8.5%. To note about this clonotype: No antigen is known for it.

Material: blood. The rearrangement uses TRBV5-5 and TRBJ1-4; the match to TRBD1 covers 7 bases. The TCR sequence derives from a man between 18 and 29 years old in good health. The CDR3 sequence: CASSFPGQNEKLFF. The CDR3 coding sequence is TGTGCCAGCAGCTTCCCGGGACAGAATGAAAAACTGTTTTTT. The full variable domain, rest sourced from reference TRBV5-5 and TRBJ1-4, is DAGVTQSPTHLIKTRGQQVTLRCSPISGHKSVSWYQQVLGQGPQFIFQYYEKEERGRGNFPDRFSARQFPNYSSELNVNALLLGDSALYLCASSFPGQNEKLFFGSGTQLSVL.